Shown below are 2 T cell receptor beta chains from a single sample sequenced in a study of shared clonotypes between healthy human individuals. TCRdb's table, derived via immunoSEQ multiplex PCR, lists solely in-frame clones and lacks some. Altogether over a million clones are present, about 75% being singletons, with the ten largest covering nearly 1.5%. Specimen: memory CD4+ T cells sorted from blood. Subset meaning: CD45RA-negative fraction. These receptors were collected from a man younger than 35 in good health.

This clone has a handful of counts. The rearrangement links TRBV18 to TRBJ1-1; possibly TRBD1 for D (6 bases). V was trimmed by 3 bases and J by 5 bases, leaving 16 bases between them. The CDR3 covers 15 residues. CDR1 is KGHSH, CDR2 LQKENI, per germline. The CDR3 spells CASSPGFNRDTEAFF. The CDR3 bases are TGTGCCAGCTCACCTGGCTTCAACAGGGATACTGAAGCTTTCTTT.

Of note for this clone: The junction departs from the called germline gene at one end, perhaps through a read error. This rearrangement joins TRBV9 to TRBJ2-3; 10 nucleotides match TRBD2. Per the germline V gene, CDR1 is SGDLS and CDR2 is YYNGEE. The CDR3 sequence is 19 residues long. CDR3 nucleotide sequence: TGTGCCAGCAGCGTAGCTAGCGGGAGTGGGGGAAGGAACACAGGTACGCAGTATTTT. It translates to CASSVASGSGGRNTGTQYF.